The 26 T cell receptor beta chains below all came from one sample that was sequenced in a study of cytomegalovirus exposure and HLA in healthy donors. Amplification used 60 Vbeta primers and 13 Jbeta primers. The data were produced by immunoSEQ multiplex PCR, yet TCRdb's version contains in-frame clones alone and is incomplete. The data hold about 220,000 clones, with roughly 88% observed a single time. The sequenced sample was PBMCs. These receptors all stem from a boy aged 2 to 10 in good health and CMV-seronegative.

This rearrangement joins TRBV30 to TRBJ2-5; no reliable D call. Trimming shortened V by 0 bases and J by 4 bases, and 6 bases separated the two germline ends. The CDR3 runs to 12 residues. Germline CDR1 is GTSNPN and CDR2 is SVGIG (reference sequence). CDR3 nucleotide sequence: TGTGCCTGGAGTGTACTTCCAGAGACCCAGTACTTC. This translates into CAWSVLPETQYF.

This clone appeared a single time. The genes are TRBV29-1 and TRBJ1-1; 12 nucleotides agree with TRBD1. This CDR3 has 14 amino acids. Per the germline V gene, CDR1 is SQVTM and CDR2 is ANQGSEA. The J segment lost 1 base and the V segment lost 6 bases, leaving 3 bases of the junction unmatched. Here the CDR3 DNA reads TGCAGCGTCCGGGACAGGGGGCGGAACACTGAAGCTTTCTTT. It translates to CSVRDRGRNTEAFF.

The chain employs TRBV6-5 and TRBJ2-3, with D uncertain. Trimming pared 0 bases from V and 4 bases from J, leaving 5 bases between. This CDR3 comprises 13 residues. CDR1 and CDR2 from the germline V gene are MNHEY and SVGAGI. CDR3 loop: CASSYSSADTQYF. CDR3 sequence (DNA): TGTGCCAGCAGTTACTCGAGTGCAGATACGCAGTATTTT.

This clone has a single count. V usage is TRBV13 and J usage is TRBJ2-7; 11 positions match TRBD2. Germline V gene sequence: CDR1 PRHDT, CDR2 FYEKMQ (reference sequence). The CDR3 runs 13 residues. V lost 6 bases and J lost 6; bases outside the gene matches: 4. The CDR3 protein is CASSYSGGAEQYF. The CDR3 nucleotides are TGTGCCAGCAGTTATAGCGGGGGGGCCGAGCAGTACTTC.

The genes are TRBV6-1 and TRBJ1-3; no clear D gene. Trimming removed 8 bases at V and 0 bases at J, with 14 bases between. From germline, CDR1 is MNHNS and CDR2 SASEGT. This CDR3 has 15 residues. The CDR3 nucleotides read TGTGCCAGCCAGAAGTCCCGGAGCTCTGGAAACACCATATATTTT. It specifies CASQKSRSSGNTIYF.

The gene calls are TRBV7-9 and TRBJ1-4, with D tentatively TRBD1 (5 bases). Germline V gives CDR1 SEHNR, CDR2 FQNEAQ (reference sequence). V was pared by 2 bases and J by 5 bases, with 12 bases between. The CDR3 totals 15 residues. This chain's CDR3 is CASSLRRGDNEKLFF. The DNA of the CDR3 is TGTGCCAGCAGCTTAAGGAGGGGCGACAATGAAAAACTGTTTTTT.

The chain links TRBV5-4 to TRBJ2-3; D perhaps matches TRBD2 (6 bases). Germline CDR1 is SGHNT and CDR2 is YYREEE (reference sequence). The CDR3 contains 16 residues. V lost 4 bases, J lost 0 bases, and 15 bases lay in between. The CDR3 loop is CASSGPGVTSTDTQYF. In DNA, the CDR3 is TGTGCCAGCAGCGGACCGGGGGTCACTAGCACAGATACGCAGTATTTT.

The genes are TRBV30 and TRBJ1-2; TRBD1 is a possible D gene (6 bases). Germline V gives CDR1 GTSNPN, CDR2 SVGIG (reference sequence). This CDR3 is built from 14 residues. With 2 bases removed from V and 0 bases from J, the gap between germline ends came to 10 bases. The DNA for the CDR3 is TGTGCCTGGAGTATGACAGGAGCTAACTATGGCTACACCTTC. This sequence encodes CAWSMTGANYGYTF.

This clone is a singleton in its sample. The chain joins TRBV12-5 to TRBJ2-2; D not certain. Germline V lookup: CDR1 LGHNT, CDR2 FRNRAP. V was clipped by 3 bases and J by 4 bases, with 6 bases between them. The CDR3 has 13 amino acids. The CDR3 nucleotides are TGTGCTAGTGGTTTTGAGTTCACCGGGGAGCTGTTTTTT. It specifies CASGFEFTGELFF. The full variable domain, rest sourced from reference TRBV12-5 and TRBJ2-2, is DARVTQTPRHKVTEMGQEVTMRCQPILGHNTVFWYRQTMMQGLELLAYFRNRAPLDDSGMPKDRFSAEMPDATLATLKIQPSEPRDSAVYFCASGFEFTGELFFGEGSRLTVL.

This rearrangement joins TRBV7-6 to TRBJ2-3; D is unresolved. The CDR3 contains 15 residues. Trimming stripped 1 base from V and 0 bases from J, with 8 bases between. In germline, CDR1 is SGHVS, CDR2 FNYEAQ. The CDR3 loop is CASSLGLPSTDTQYF. CDR3 DNA: TGTGCCAGCAGCTTAGGACTTCCGAGCACAGATACGCAGTATTTT.

J is TRBJ1-2 and V is TRBV5-6; TRBD1 might be the D (5 bases). The CDR3 has 13 amino acids. Trimming removed 2 bases from V and 4 bases from J, with 9 bases in between. Per the germline V gene, CDR1 is SGHDT and CDR2 is YYEEEE. The CDR3 region has the DNA TGTGCCAGCAGCTTACGACAGAGCTATGGCTACACCTTC. This sequence encodes CASSLRQSYGYTF.

This clone was found once. The chain combines TRBV7-2 with TRBJ2-7; the match to TRBD2 covers 9 bases. Trimming took 3 bases from V and 0 from J; bases not matched to a gene: 3. Germline V gives CDR1 SGHTA, CDR2 FQGNSA. The CDR3 length is 15 residues. CDR3 sequence reads: CASSFPAGGSYEQYF. DNA of the CDR3: TGTGCCAGCAGCTTCCCAGCGGGGGGCTCCTACGAGCAGTACTTC.

Only a few counts were recorded for this clone. The genes are TRBV7-9 and TRBJ2-7; possible D gene TRBD1, 5 bases. V was pared by 5 bases and J by 7 bases, with 12 bases between. The CDR3 extends over 12 amino acids. The germline V gene has CDR1 SEHNR and CDR2 FQNEAQ (reference sequence). DNA for the CDR3: TGTGCCAGCAGCCAGGACAATTGGGAGCAGTACTTC. Amino acid sequence: CASSQDNWEQYF.

As DNA, the CDR3 is TGTGCCAGCAGGGGCCCAGCGGGGGGGCCTCATGAAGCTTTCTTT. Translation: CASRGPAGGPHEAFF. The chain couples TRBV2 to TRBJ1-1; D is perhaps TRBD1 (6 bases). The CDR3 loop spans 15 amino acids. Trimming pared 6 bases from V and 7 bases from J, leaving 21 bases between. Germline values: CDR1 SNHLY, CDR2 FYNNEI. The whole variable domain, filled in from reference TRBV2 and TRBJ1-1, reads EPEVTQTPSHQVTQMGQEVILRCVPISNHLYFYWYRQILGQKVEFLVSFYNNEISEKSEIFDDQFSVERPDGSNFTLKIRSTKLEDSAMYFCASRGPAGGPHEAFFGQGTRLTVV.

In DNA, the CDR3 is TGCAGCGTTGAAGATCTAAAGGGGGCGAGTGGAAACACCATATATTTT. Protein: CSVEDLKGASGNTIYF. The rearrangement uses TRBV29-1 and TRBJ1-3; TRBD1 matches 7 bases. The J segment lost 3 bases and the V segment lost 0 bases, leaving 8 bases of the junction unmatched. This CDR3 contains 16 residues. Per germline, CDR1 SQVTM and CDR2 ANQGSEA.

This sequence joins TRBV12-2 and TRBJ2-1; the D segment call TRBD2 is taken from the table without a DNA check. TRBV12-2 is classified as a pseudogene. CDR3 length: 17 amino acids. For the CDR3, the DNA is TGTGCAAGTCGCTTAGTGCTAGCGGGGGGGCGCTACAATGAGCAGTTCTTC. This translates into CASRLVLAGGRYNEQFF.

The V and J genes are TRBV7-9 and TRBJ1-1; D remains ambiguous. Germline-derived CDR1 and CDR2 are SEHNR and FQNEAQ (reference sequence). Trimming took 5 bases from V and 5 from J, leaving 15 bases between them. This CDR3 is built from 14 residues. The CDR3 reads CASSPDTRWTEAFF. The CDR3 region has the DNA TGTGCCAGCAGCCCCGACACCCGTTGGACTGAAGCTTTCTTT.

This sequence joins TRBV7-8 and TRBJ1-1; 8 bases map to TRBD1. Germline values: CDR1 SGHVS, CDR2 FQNEAQ. The J segment lost 3 bases and the V segment lost 1 base, leaving 13 bases of the junction unmatched. There are 18 residues in the CDR3. CDR3 residues: CASSLVGGRAGGDTEAFF. The CDR3, as DNA: TGTGCCAGCAGCTTAGTAGGGGGTAGGGCAGGGGGCGACACTGAAGCTTTCTTT.

The V gene is TRBV5-1, the J gene TRBJ2-7, with TRBD1 as a possible D gene (5 bases). Trimming took 0 bases from V and 3 from J, leaving 7 bases between them. The length of the CDR3 is 13 residues. Germline V gene data show CDR1 as SGHRS and CDR2 as YFSETQ. CDR3 DNA sequence: TGCGCCAGCAGCTTGGCCCAGGGCTACGAGCAGTACTTC. Its protein is CASSLAQGYEQYF. Full variable domain (rest looked up from reference TRBV5-1 and TRBJ2-7): KAGVTQTPRYLIKTRGQQVTLSCSPISGHRSVSWYQQTPGQGLQFLFEYFSETQRNKGNFPGRFSGRQFSNSRSEMNVSTLELGDSALYLCASSLAQGYEQYFGPGTRLTVT.

The chain links TRBV18 to TRBJ2-7, with D possibly TRBD2 on 5 matching bases. Germline CDR1 is KGHSH and CDR2 is LQKENI. The V and J ends lost 1 base and 5 bases respectively, with 9 bases between them. This CDR3 region has 13 residues. CDR3 in DNA: TGTGCCAGCTCACCACGGGGAGATAACGAGCAGTACTTC. It yields the protein CASSPRGDNEQYF.

The V and J genes are TRBV6-1 and TRBJ2-2, with 9 positions matching TRBD1. The CDR3 sequence is 12 residues long. Germline V gene sequence: CDR1 MNHNS, CDR2 SASEGT. In nucleotides, the CDR3 is TGTGGGGGACAGGGAGGCACCGGGGAGCTGTTTTTT. Protein product: CGGQGGTGELFF.

This clone was seen only a few times. The chain uses TRBV6-5 and TRBJ2-7; TRBD2 might be the D (6 bases). Germline V gene sequence: CDR1 MNHEY, CDR2 SVGAGI. V lost 5 bases and J lost 3, with 14 bases in between. The CDR3 has 14 residues. The CDR3 spells CASSQTWGDYEQYF. CDR3 sequence (DNA): TGTGCCAGCAGTCAAACTTGGGGGGACTACGAGCAGTACTTC.

The chain carries TRBV5-4 and TRBJ2-7; TRBD1 matches 8 bases. The CDR3 is 13 amino acids. Germline CDR1 reads SGHNT; CDR2 reads YYREEE (reference sequence). The junction had 3 bases not matched to a gene; V was cut back by 4 bases and J by 3 bases. The CDR3 region has the DNA TGTGCCAGCAGCGCCGGGACAGGCTACGAGCAGTACTTC. It codes for CASSAGTGYEQYF.

In DNA form, the CDR3 reads TGTGCCAGCAGCCCCTTTCCGGGGGACGTTAACACCGGGGAGCTGTTTTTT. This sequence encodes CASSPFPGDVNTGELFF. The chain links TRBV7-9 to TRBJ2-2; weak D call: TRBD2 (6 bases). The CDR3 loop spans 17 amino acids. V was clipped by 5 bases and J by 2 bases, with 18 bases between them. Germline values: CDR1 SEHNR, CDR2 FQNEAQ (reference sequence).

In its sample, this clone was seen once. The chain joins TRBV2 to TRBJ1-2, with TRBD1 matching over 10 bases. J lost 3 bases, V lost 6 bases, and 7 bases had no gene match. Germline-derived CDR1 and CDR2 are SNHLY and FYNNEI. The CDR3 is made up of 15 amino acids. DNA of the CDR3: TGTGCCAGCAGGCTCCAAGGGACAGGGGACTATGGCTACACCTTC. Its translation: CASRLQGTGDYGYTF.

The V gene is TRBV6-6, the J gene TRBJ1-1; D ambiguous. The CDR3 is 13 amino acids. CDR1 is MNHNY and CDR2 is SVGAGI in the germline V gene (reference sequence). Deletions cut 0 bases from V and 4 bases from J, with 6 bases between. The CDR3, as DNA: TGTGCCAGCAGTTACTCCCCCGGCACTGAAGCTTTCTTT. It translates to CASSYSPGTEAFF.